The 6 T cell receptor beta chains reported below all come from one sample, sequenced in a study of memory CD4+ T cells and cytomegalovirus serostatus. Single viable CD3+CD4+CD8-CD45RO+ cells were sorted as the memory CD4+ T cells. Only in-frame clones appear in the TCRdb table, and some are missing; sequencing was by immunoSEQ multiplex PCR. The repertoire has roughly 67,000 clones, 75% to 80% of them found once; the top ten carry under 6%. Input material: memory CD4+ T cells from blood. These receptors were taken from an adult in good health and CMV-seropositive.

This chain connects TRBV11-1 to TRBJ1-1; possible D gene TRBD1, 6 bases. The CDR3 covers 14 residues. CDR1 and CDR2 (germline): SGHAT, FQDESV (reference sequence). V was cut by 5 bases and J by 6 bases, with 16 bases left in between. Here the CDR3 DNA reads TGTGCCAGCAGCGACCGACAGGTTATCCCTGAAGCTTTCTTT. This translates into CASSDRQVIPEAFF.

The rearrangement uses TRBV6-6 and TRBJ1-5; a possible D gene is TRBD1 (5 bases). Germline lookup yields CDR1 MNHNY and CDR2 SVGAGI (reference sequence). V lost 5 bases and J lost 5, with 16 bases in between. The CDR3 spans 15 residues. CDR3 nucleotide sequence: TGTGCCAGCAGTCGCACGTCCAGGGTGGATCAGCCCCAGCATTTT. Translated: CASSRTSRVDQPQHF.

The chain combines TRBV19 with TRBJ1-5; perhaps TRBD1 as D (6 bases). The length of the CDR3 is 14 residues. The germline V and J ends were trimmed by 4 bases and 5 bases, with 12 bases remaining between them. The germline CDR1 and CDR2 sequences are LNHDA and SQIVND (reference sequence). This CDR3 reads CASSTDRNYQPQHF. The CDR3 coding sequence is TGTGCCAGTAGTACGGACAGAAACTATCAGCCCCAGCATTTT.

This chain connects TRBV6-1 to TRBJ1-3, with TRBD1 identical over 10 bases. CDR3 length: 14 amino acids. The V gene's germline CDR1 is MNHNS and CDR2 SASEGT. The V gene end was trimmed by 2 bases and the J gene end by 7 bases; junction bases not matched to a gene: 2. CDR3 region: CASSESGQGNTIYF. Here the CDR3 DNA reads TGTGCCAGCAGTGAATCGGGACAGGGGAACACCATATATTTT.

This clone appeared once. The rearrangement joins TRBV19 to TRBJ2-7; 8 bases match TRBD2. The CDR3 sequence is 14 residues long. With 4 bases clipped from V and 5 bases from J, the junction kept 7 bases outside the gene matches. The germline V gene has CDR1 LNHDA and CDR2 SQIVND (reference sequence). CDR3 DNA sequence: TGTGCCAGTAGTACTGAGGGACTAGGGGACGAGCAGTACTTC. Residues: CASSTEGLGDEQYF.

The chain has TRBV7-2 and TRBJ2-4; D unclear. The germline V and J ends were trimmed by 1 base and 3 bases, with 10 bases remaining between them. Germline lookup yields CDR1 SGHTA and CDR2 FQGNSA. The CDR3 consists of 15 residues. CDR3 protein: CASSLDSQVKNIQYF. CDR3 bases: TGTGCCAGCAGCTTAGACTCCCAAGTCAAAAACATTCAGTACTTC.